This T cell receptor beta chain is drawn from a study of cytomegalovirus exposure and HLA in healthy donors. V lost 4 bases to trimming and J lost 8 bases, with 18 bases between them. The germline V gene encodes CDR1 MNHEY and CDR2 SMNVEV (reference sequence). This CDR3 is 16 amino acids long. As regards this clone: Antigen specificity is unknown.

The primer mix had 60 Vbeta and 13 Jbeta primers. Clones were sequenced by immunoSEQ multiplex PCR, and TCRdb holds only the in-frame ones, with some missing. The sample lists about 98,000 clones; around 78% were seen once. Broader study findings: Reports described diagnosis of cytomegalovirus status by the classifier as highly specific and sensitive. Common viral pathogens (according to a later analysis) appeared linked to several of the most significant clusters. Analyzed later, association rates of TCRs varied across HLA loci, with DRB1 most and HLA-C fewest.

The origin of this receptor is a man aged 35-49 years in good health and CMV-seronegative. Sequencing used PBMCs. The chain couples TRBV27 to TRBJ1-6; D is possibly TRBD1 (5 bases). CDR3 nucleotides: TGTGCCAGCAGTTACGGGGGACGCCGAGACTATTCACCCCTCCACTTT. Encoded protein: CASSYGGRRDYSPLHF.